The present T cell receptor beta chain was sequenced within a study of blood T cell repertoires in COVID-19. Study background: The United States, Italy and Spain were the sources of the acute and convalescent COVID-19 samples.

In the authors' workflow: How many nucleated cells were present was estimated from reference gene primer amplification. Assay used: immunoSEQ multiplex PCR; TCRdb lists only in-frame clones, some missing. V, J and clone size were drawn from that table, and D and trimming were deduced from the DNA. The sample consists of 200,000 to 300,000 clones, 80% to 90% of them appearing once. What was sequenced was peripheral blood. This TCR was sampled from a man in his forties or fifties who had recovered from COVID-19.

The CDR3 nucleotides read TGCAGCGTTGGGGGCCGGGACAGGGGGCCTGGCTACACCTTC. This gives the protein CSVGGRDRGPGYTF. The gene calls are TRBV29-1 and TRBJ1-2, with 12 nucleotides matching TRBD1. V dropped 4 bases and J dropped 7; count of bases not matched to a gene: 7. This CDR3 has 14 residues. CDR1 is SQVTM, CDR2 ANQGSEA, per germline.